Listed here are 24 T cell receptor beta chains from one sample, sequenced in a study of blood T cell repertoires in COVID-19. Profiling relied on immunoSEQ multiplex PCR, and the TCRdb table lists in-frame clones only, not all of them. The table includes a few hundred thousand clones, 86% detected once. The sample taken for sequencing was PBMCs or T cells enriched from blood (not recorded which). These receptors were obtained from a woman aged 50 to 65 in a cohort exposed to, infected with or recovered from COVID-19 (not recorded which).

The chain links TRBV11-1 to TRBJ1-6; D gene unclear. The CDR3 totals 11 residues. V dropped 4 bases and J dropped 14 bases, with 9 bases sitting between them. The germline V gene encodes CDR1 SGHAT and CDR2 FQDESV (reference sequence). The CDR3 DNA is TGTGCCAGCAGCTCAAGAGGAACCCTCCACTTT. Encoded protein: CASSSRGTLHF.

This chain uses TRBV28 with TRBJ1-1, with 8 bases aligning to TRBD1. Germline trimming cut 4 bases from V and 9 bases from J; bases unmatched to any gene: 7. Germline V lookup: CDR1 MDHEN, CDR2 SYDVKM. The CDR3 is 13 amino acids. CDR3 nucleotide sequence: TGTGCCAGCAGTTCTGGACAGGGTCGGAAAGCTTTCTTT. Translating gives CASSSGQGRKAFF. The full variable domain, with the rest looked up from reference TRBV28 and TRBJ1-1, is DVKVTQSSRYLVKRTGEKVFLECVQDMDHENMFWYRQDPGLGLRLIYFSYDVKMKEKGDIPEGYSVSREKKERFSLILESASTNQTSMYLCASSSGQGRKAFFGQGTRLTVV.

The V call is TRBV5-8, the J call TRBJ1-5; D possibly corresponds to TRBD1 (5 bases). The CDR3 is 13 amino acids. Trimming shortened V by 5 bases and J by 6 bases, and 12 bases separated the two germline ends. Germline V CDR1 and CDR2: SGHTS, YDEGEE. This CDR3 is CASREAGGQPQHF. The CDR3 region has the DNA TGTGCCAGCAGAGAGGCGGGGGGTCAGCCCCAGCATTTT.

This rearrangement joins TRBV6-5 to TRBJ1-2; no firm D call. Trimming removed 0 bases at V and 11 bases at J, with 10 bases between. Looked up from germline, CDR1 is MNHEY and CDR2 is SVGAGI. This CDR3 spans 12 amino acids. CDR3: CASSYSGESYTF. The CDR3 DNA reads TGTGCCAGCAGTTACTCGGGCGAGTCTTACACCTTC.

This clone showed up just a few times. The chain joins TRBV2 to TRBJ2-3; 10 bases align to TRBD1. Germline V gene data show CDR1 as SNHLY and CDR2 as FYNNEI. V was pared by 4 bases and J by 2 bases, with 3 bases of the junction left unmatched. This CDR3 is built from 15 residues. The CDR3: CASSVGQGPTDTQYF. In nucleotides, the CDR3 is TGTGCCAGCAGTGTGGGACAGGGGCCCACAGATACGCAGTATTTT.

This rearrangement joins TRBV28 to TRBJ1-2; possible D gene TRBD1, 5 bases. CDR1 and CDR2 from the germline V gene are MDHEN and SYDVKM. Deletions cut 4 bases from V and 3 bases from J, with 21 bases between. This CDR3 is built from 17 residues. CDR3 protein: CASSYPPRQGTHYGYTF. CDR3 DNA sequence: TGTGCCAGCAGTTACCCCCCACGGCAGGGAACGCACTATGGCTACACCTTC.

The chain combines TRBV2 with TRBJ2-7; no clear D. The CDR3 is 9 residues long. The germline gives CDR1 SNHLY, CDR2 FYNNEI. Deletions cut 10 bases from V and 8 bases from J, with 9 bases between. CDR3 nucleotides: TGTGCCATCCGAGGCCAGCAGTACTTC. Protein: CAIRGQQYF.

The V gene is TRBV4-3, the J gene TRBJ1-2; 7 bases fit TRBD1. This CDR3 is built from 17 residues. With V trimmed by 1 base and J by 4 bases, 12 bases remained unmatched. Germline V gene lookup returns CDR1 LGHNA and CDR2 YSLEER. The CDR3 sequence is CASSQVPNRGYIYGYTF. DNA of the CDR3: TGCGCCAGCAGCCAAGTCCCGAACAGGGGCTATATCTATGGCTACACCTTC.

The genes are TRBV19 and TRBJ2-1; perhaps TRBD1 as D (6 bases). The germline CDR1 and CDR2 sequences are LNHDA and SQIVND (reference sequence). The CDR3 consists of 18 residues. V was trimmed by 3 bases and J by 0 bases, leaving 18 bases between them. In DNA, the CDR3 is TGTGCCAGTAGTATGCGGGTGGGCAGGGGATCCTCCTACAATGAGCAGTTCTTC. This encodes CASSMRVGRGSSYNEQFF.

V is TRBV11-3 and J is TRBJ1-1; D gene uncertain. V dropped 1 base and J dropped 10 bases, with 13 bases sitting between them. The germline V gene encodes CDR1 SGHNT and CDR2 YENEEA. The CDR3 is made up of 13 amino acids. CDR3 coding DNA: TGTGCCAGCAGCTTAGGAGCTTCGGGAAGAGCTTTCTTT. This gives the protein CASSLGASGRAFF.

The V gene is TRBV10-3, the J gene TRBJ1-2; TRBD1 matches 8 bases. The V gene's germline CDR1 is ENHRY and CDR2 SYGVKD. Trimming cost V 2 bases and J 4 bases; bases outside gene matches: 9. This CDR3 region has 16 residues. The CDR3 here is CAISERTGNLPYGYTF. CDR3 DNA sequence: TGTGCCATCAGTGAGAGGACAGGGAACTTGCCCTATGGCTACACCTTC.

The chain has TRBV4-3 and TRBJ2-1; TRBD1 matches at 11 bases. The V gene's germline CDR1 is LGHNA and CDR2 YSLEER. With 1 base clipped from V and 5 bases from J, the junction kept 1 base outside the gene matches. The CDR3 sequence is 15 residues long. The CDR3 sequence is CASSQGTGGHNEQFF. CDR3 bases: TGCGCCAGCAGCCAAGGGACAGGGGGCCACAATGAGCAGTTCTTC.

This clone has a handful of counts. The gene calls are TRBV18 and TRBJ1-3; a weak D match, TRBD1 (6 bases). Germline loops: CDR1 KGHSH, CDR2 LQKENI. Trimming removed 4 bases at V and 0 bases at J, with 22 bases between. The CDR3 runs to 19 residues. CDR3 residues: CASSHPRDTGRHSGNTIYF. CDR3 DNA: TGTGCCAGCTCACATCCCCGGGACACAGGCAGACACTCTGGAAACACCATATATTTT.

This clone was found once. V gene TRBV7-2 combines with J gene TRBJ2-3, with TRBD2 matching over 7 bases. CDR1 is SGHTA and CDR2 is FQGNSA in the germline V gene. V lost 4 bases to trimming and J lost 2 bases; unmatched junction nucleotides: 6. This CDR3 has 15 residues. CDR3 residues: CASSSQRGITDTQYF. The CDR3 bases are TGTGCCAGCAGCTCCCAGCGGGGTATCACAGATACGCAGTATTTT. The variable domain in full, with the rest retrieved from reference TRBV7-2 and TRBJ2-3, is GAGVSQSPSNKVTEKGKDVELRCDPISGHTALYWYRQSLGQGLEFLIYFQGNSAPDKSGLPSDRFSAERTGGSVSTLTIQRTQQEDSAVYLCASSSQRGITDTQYFGPGTRLTVL.

The chain combines TRBV12-3 or TRBV12-4 with TRBJ1-2, with 7 bases identical to TRBD1. CDR3 length: 13 residues. V lost 4 bases and J lost 4; bases outside the gene matches: 3. The chain's CDR3 is CASSYAGGYGYTF. As DNA, the CDR3 is TGTGCCAGCAGTTATGCAGGGGGCTATGGCTACACCTTC.

The CDR3 region is CASSGQTKGDEKLFF. The DNA for the CDR3 is TGTGCCAGCAGCGGACAGACCAAGGGTGATGAAAAACTGTTTTTT. The gene calls are TRBV27 and TRBJ1-4, with D perhaps matching TRBD1 (6 bases). Trimming cost V 6 bases and J 6 bases, with 17 bases left between them. This CDR3 is 15 amino acids long. Germline lookup yields CDR1 MNHEY and CDR2 SMNVEV (reference sequence).

V is TRBV7-2 and J is TRBJ1-3; D is uncertain. Trimming stripped 0 bases from V and 0 bases from J, with 12 bases between. The CDR3 sequence is 17 residues long. From germline, CDR1 is SGHTA and CDR2 FQGNSA. The CDR3 bases are TGTGCCAGCAGCTTAGCGCTTCCGGGGAGCTCTGGAAACACCATATATTTT. Its protein product is CASSLALPGSSGNTIYF.

The chain combines TRBV5-4 with TRBJ2-2, with 11 bases matching TRBD2. V trimming: 3 bases; J trimming: 4 bases; junction bases outside the gene matches: 5. The CDR3 consists of 16 residues. The germline CDR1 and CDR2 sequences are SGHNT and YYREEE (reference sequence). The CDR3 bases are TGTGCCAGCAGCTCCCGACTAGCGGGATCCACCGGGGAGCTGTTTTTT. It codes for CASSSRLAGSTGELFF.

The sample holds a few counts of this clone. This chain links TRBV3-1 (or the pseudogene TRBV3-2) with TRBJ2-7, with D unresolved. CDR1 LGHDT and CDR2 YNNKEL come from the germline V gene (reference sequence). Between the trimmed V and J ends, which lost 6 bases and 2 bases, there was a span of 8 bases. The CDR3 is 12 residues long. The DNA of the CDR3 is TGTGCCAGCAGTTCCTCAGCCTACGAGCAGTACTTC. Amino acids: CASSSSAYEQYF.

The V and J genes are TRBV6-4 and TRBJ2-7; TRBD1 matches at 9 bases. Germline V CDR1 and CDR2: MRHNA, SNTAGT. V gave up 5 bases and J gave up 5 bases; unmatched junction bases: 10. The CDR3 runs to 15 residues. Here the CDR3 DNA reads TGTGCCAGCAGTTGCCGGGACAGGGTTTCCCACGAGCAGTACTTC. This codes for CASSCRDRVSHEQYF.

The CDR3 bases are TGTGCCATCAGAACCCAGGGGCGCGGAAACACTGAAGCTTTCTTT. It is translated as CAIRTQGRGNTEAFF. V usage is TRBV10-3 and J usage is TRBJ1-1, with a weak D call TRBD1 (6 bases). The germline V and J ends were trimmed by 6 bases and 2 bases, with 16 bases remaining between them. Germline V CDR1 and CDR2: ENHRY, SYGVKD. This CDR3 spans 15 amino acids.

This sequence joins TRBV6-2 or TRBV6-3 and TRBJ2-2; D ambiguous. Germline CDR1 reads MNHEY; CDR2 reads SVGEGT. The CDR3 is 14 amino acids. The ends were cut back, 5 bases at V and 5 bases at J, with 12 bases in the middle. The CDR3 region has the DNA TGTGCCAGCAGTCCCTCCATCAGAACCGGGGAGCTGTTTTTT. Its protein is CASSPSIRTGELFF.

The chain joins TRBV7-6 to TRBJ2-7, with 9 bases lining up with TRBD1. Germline V gene lookup returns CDR1 SGHVS and CDR2 FNYEAQ. V shed 5 bases and J 7 bases; nucleotides not matched to a gene: 15. The CDR3 has 16 amino acids. CDR3: CASSEGPGQGIEEQYF. CDR3 in DNA: TGTGCCAGCAGCGAAGGTCCGGGACAGGGAATTGAGGAGCAGTACTTC.

The chain recombines TRBV9 with TRBJ2-7, with D perhaps matching TRBD1 (6 bases). The germline V gene encodes CDR1 SGDLS and CDR2 YYNGEE. This CDR3 has 17 residues. V was pared by 4 bases and J by 7 bases, with 27 bases between. The CDR3 coding sequence is TGTGCCAGCAGCAAAGTAGCTCAACAGGGATATACGGTGGAGCAGTACTTC. Its translation: CASSKVAQQGYTVEQYF.